These 30 T cell receptor beta chains came from one sample sequenced in a study of cytomegalovirus exposure and HLA in healthy donors. Generated by immunoSEQ multiplex PCR, the TCRdb table keeps only in-frame clones and is missing some. The sample holds roughly 190,000 clones, roughly nine tenths seen once. The sample was PBMCs. These receptors were obtained from a man between 25 and 39 years old in good health and CMV-seropositive.

This clone was seen only a few times. Here the CDR3 DNA reads TGTGCCAGCTTACTCCGGGACAGGGATGGCTACACCTTC. Translation gives CASLLRDRDGYTF. The chain joins TRBV28 to TRBJ1-2, with 9 bases lining up with TRBD1. The CDR3 totals 13 residues. With 8 bases clipped from V and 6 bases from J, the junction kept 7 bases outside the gene matches. Germline values: CDR1 MDHEN, CDR2 SYDVKM.

This sequence joins TRBV5-4 and TRBJ2-1; D is ambiguous. V dropped 4 bases and J dropped 3 bases, with 8 bases sitting between them. CDR1 is SGHNT and CDR2 is YYREEE in the germline V gene (reference sequence). There are 13 residues in the CDR3. CDR3 protein: CASSAAGYNEQFF. The CDR3 DNA sequence: TGTGCCAGCAGCGCGGCAGGCTACAATGAGCAGTTCTTC.

The genes are TRBV11-2 and TRBJ2-3; perhaps TRBD2 as D (5 bases). V was shortened by 7 bases and J by 0 bases, with 11 bases between the two germline ends. The CDR3 totals 14 residues. The germline gives CDR1 SGHAT, CDR2 FQNNGV. The CDR3 is CASKERTSTDTQYF. In DNA, the CDR3 is TGTGCCAGCAAGGAAAGGACTAGCACAGATACGCAGTATTTT. The entire variable domain, with the rest obtained from reference TRBV11-2 and TRBJ2-3, is as follows: EAGVAQSPRYKIIEKRQSVAFWCNPISGHATLYWYQQILGQGPKLLIQFQNNGVVDDSQLPKDRFSAERLKGVDSTLKIQPAKLEDSAVYLCASKERTSTDTQYFGPGTRLTVL.

Only one count was recorded for this clone. The rearrangement links TRBV4-1 to TRBJ1-1; perhaps TRBD1 as D (6 bases). Deletions cut 4 bases from V and 1 base from J, with 13 bases between. This CDR3 region has 15 residues. The germline V gene encodes CDR1 MGHRA and CDR2 YSYEKL. The CDR3 loop reads CASSPLRGENTEAFF. CDR3 coding DNA: TGCGCCAGCAGCCCTCTGAGGGGGGAGAACACTGAAGCTTTCTTT.

The V and J genes are TRBV6-5 and TRBJ2-5; D is undetermined. Trimming pared 3 bases from V and 5 bases from J, leaving 10 bases between. Germline assignment: CDR1 MNHEY and CDR2 SVGAGI. This CDR3 has 13 residues. CDR3 amino acids: CASSYGRRETQYF. The CDR3 DNA sequence: TGTGCCAGCAGTTATGGACGTCGGGAGACCCAGTACTTC.

The rearrangement links TRBV6-6 to TRBJ1-4, with a weak D call TRBD1 (5 bases). Deletions cut 11 bases from V and 7 bases from J, with 14 bases between. CDR1 and CDR2 (germline): MNHNY, SVGAGI (reference sequence). The CDR3 sequence is 12 residues long. CDR3 sequence (DNA): TGTGCCGGCCGGGGGGGTGGTGAAAAACTGTTTTTT. It yields the protein CAGRGGGEKLFF.

J is TRBJ2-1 and V is TRBV1; no check of the table's D call, TRBD2, against the DNA was made. TRBV1 is termed a pseudogene. The CDR3 is 18 residues long. The CDR3 here is CTSSPASGSINSYNEQFF. The CDR3 DNA is TGCACCAGCAGCCCCGCTAGCGGGAGCATTAACTCCTACAATGAGCAGTTCTTC.

This clone has a handful of counts. V and J are TRBV11-2 and TRBJ1-2, with 10 bases that match TRBD1. Unmatched junction bases numbered 8, after V lost 3 bases and J lost 4 bases. This CDR3 has 16 residues. Germline V gene sequence: CDR1 SGHAT, CDR2 FQNNGV. The CDR3 sequence is CASSFMGTGDPYGYTF. CDR3 in DNA: TGTGCCAGCAGCTTTATGGGGACAGGGGACCCCTATGGCTACACCTTC. Full variable domain (outside the CDR3, taken from reference TRBV11-2 and TRBJ1-2): EAGVAQSPRYKIIEKRQSVAFWCNPISGHATLYWYQQILGQGPKLLIQFQNNGVVDDSQLPKDRFSAERLKGVDSTLKIQPAKLEDSAVYLCASSFMGTGDPYGYTFGSGTRLTVV.

The chain recombines TRBV28 with TRBJ2-1, with D tentatively TRBD2 (6 bases). V was cut by 6 bases and J by 0 bases, with 24 bases left in between. The CDR3 spans 19 residues. The germline gives CDR1 MDHEN, CDR2 SYDVKM. CDR3: CASSPRELLWGDSYNEQFF. The CDR3 bases are TGTGCCAGCAGCCCAAGGGAGCTCTTATGGGGGGACTCCTACAATGAGCAGTTCTTC.

This clone was counted only a few times. The chain combines TRBV9 with TRBJ2-2; a possible D gene is TRBD2 (5 bases). The CDR3 has 16 residues. V lost 0 bases, J lost 6 bases, and 15 bases lay in between. The germline CDR1 and CDR2 sequences are SGDLS and YYNGEE. The CDR3 spells CASSVEASPLAGELFF. CDR3 sequence (DNA): TGTGCCAGCAGCGTAGAGGCTAGCCCTCTCGCCGGGGAGCTGTTTTTT.

The chain has TRBV5-4 and TRBJ2-3, with D tentatively TRBD1 or TRBD2 (5 bases each). Trimming pared 4 bases from V and 1 base from J, leaving 10 bases between. CDR1 and CDR2 (germline): SGHNT, YYREEE (reference sequence). CDR3 length: 14 residues. This chain's CDR3 is CASSLGVGTDTQYF. CDR3 sequence (DNA): TGTGCCAGCAGCCTGGGGGTCGGCACAGATACGCAGTATTTT. Supplemented by reference TRBV5-4 and TRBJ2-3, the full variable domain reads ETGVTQSPTHLIKTRGQQVTLRCSSQSGHNTVSWYQQALGQGPQFIFQYYREEENGRGNFPPRFSGLQFPNYSSELNVNALELDDSALYLCASSLGVGTDTQYFGPGTRLTVL.

The chain is built from TRBV28 and TRBJ2-1, with D perhaps given as TRBD1 or TRBD2 (5 bases each). The length of the CDR3 is 13 residues. In germline, CDR1 is MDHEN, CDR2 SYDVKM. The V end lost 7 bases, the J end lost 9 bases, and 16 bases lay between the germline ends. The CDR3 reads CASNRDLLREQFF. CDR3 DNA: TGTGCCAGCAACCGGGACCTCTTGCGTGAGCAGTTCTTC.

J is TRBJ2-5 and V is TRBV6-1; maybe TRBD1 (5 bases). The CDR3 has 15 residues. Per germline, CDR1 MNHNS and CDR2 SASEGT. Trimming cost V 7 bases and J 5 bases, with 20 bases left between them. The CDR3 sequence is CASTQNWGVVETQYF. The CDR3 region has the DNA TGTGCCAGCACTCAGAACTGGGGCGTCGTGGAGACCCAGTACTTC.

The chain combines TRBV11-2 with TRBJ2-7; TRBD1 matches 7 bases. CDR3 size: 13 residues. The germline V gene has CDR1 SGHAT and CDR2 FQNNGV. With V trimmed by 5 bases and J by 5 bases, 6 bases remained unmatched. The chain's CDR3 is CASSRHRGDEQYF. Written as DNA, the CDR3 is TGTGCCAGCAGCCGCCACAGGGGAGACGAGCAGTACTTC.

The chain combines TRBV7-6 with TRBJ1-2, with 8 positions matching TRBD1. CDR1 SGHVS and CDR2 FNYEAQ come from the germline V gene. Trimming cost V 7 bases and J 8 bases; bases outside gene matches: 6. This CDR3 is built from 12 residues. The CDR3 sequence: CASTGTGYGYTF. The CDR3 nucleotides are TGTGCCAGCACCGGGACAGGATACGGCTACACCTTC.

The chain combines TRBV7-9 with TRBJ1-1; D may be TRBD1 (5 bases). The CDR3 is 13 amino acids. Looked up from germline, CDR1 is SEHNR and CDR2 is FQNEAQ (reference sequence). The V end lost 1 base, the J end lost 7 bases, and 10 bases lay between the germline ends. The CDR3 loop is CASSLGDVVEAFF. CDR3 nucleotides: TGTGCCAGCAGCTTAGGGGACGTAGTTGAAGCTTTCTTT.

The CDR3 DNA reads TGTGCCAGCAGTTCCCTTAGAGAGGGGAGCACAGATACGCAGTATTTT. This codes for CASSSLREGSTDTQYF. The rearrangement uses TRBV28 and TRBJ2-3; D possibly uses TRBD1 or TRBD2 (5 bases each). V was pared by 4 bases and J by 0 bases, with 14 bases between. The germline V gene has CDR1 MDHEN and CDR2 SYDVKM. This CDR3 comprises 16 residues.

The chain combines TRBV7-2 with TRBJ2-7; either TRBD1 or TRBD2 may fit D (5 bases each). Germline CDR1 is SGHTA and CDR2 is FQGNSA. This CDR3 is 15 amino acids long. Trimming removed 3 bases from V and 2 bases from J, with 14 bases in between. The CDR3 DNA follows: TGTGCCAGCAGCTTCATAATCAGAGGGGCCTACGAGCAGTACTTC. As protein: CASSFIIRGAYEQYF.

This clone has only a few counts. The chain combines TRBV7-2 with TRBJ2-7; D call uncertain. CDR1 SGHTA and CDR2 FQGNSA come from the germline V gene. The germline V and J ends were trimmed by 5 bases and 6 bases, with 11 bases remaining between them. The CDR3 has 12 residues. The CDR3 region has the DNA TGTGCCAGCAGCATCCCCCCGGCCGAGCAGTACTTC. It translates to CASSIPPAEQYF.

The V and J genes are TRBV4-1 and TRBJ1-5; 8 bases align to TRBD1. V shed 4 bases, J shed 6 bases, and the junction held 5 bases outside the gene matches. This CDR3 contains 14 residues. Germline CDR1 MGHRA, CDR2 YSYEKL. Here the CDR3 DNA reads TGCGCCAGCAGCCTGGACAGGGAAAGTCAGCCCCAGCATTTT. The encoded protein is CASSLDRESQPQHF.

This chain links TRBV6-5 with TRBJ1-2, with D uncertain. Germline V gene lookup returns CDR1 MNHEY and CDR2 SVGAGI. This CDR3 comprises 12 residues. The V and J ends lost 2 bases and 7 bases respectively, with 8 bases between them. CDR3 loop: CASSYRRGGYTF. CDR3 DNA: TGTGCCAGCAGTTACAGGCGGGGTGGCTACACCTTC.

The chain carries TRBV29-1 and TRBJ2-1; tentative D call: TRBD1 (6 bases). This CDR3 has 15 amino acids. CDR1 and CDR2 from the germline V gene are SQVTM and ANQGSEA. V lost 3 bases, J lost 4 bases, and 16 bases lay in between. CDR3 residues: CSVDMGGQSYNEQFF. CDR3 in DNA: TGCAGCGTTGATATGGGTGGACAGAGTTACAATGAGCAGTTCTTC.

The chain employs TRBV5-4 and TRBJ2-2; D unclear. V was trimmed by 3 bases and J by 0 bases, leaving 12 bases between them. The CDR3 runs 16 residues. In germline, CDR1 is SGHNT, CDR2 YYREEE (reference sequence). CDR3 loop: CASSSMTAANTGELFF. CDR3 nucleotides: TGTGCCAGCAGCTCTATGACGGCCGCGAACACCGGGGAGCTGTTTTTT.

The chain joins TRBV6-5 to TRBJ2-2, with 7 nucleotides matching TRBD1. V shed 6 bases and J 4 bases; nucleotides not matched to a gene: 8. Germline V CDR1 and CDR2: MNHEY, SVGAGI. The CDR3 totals 15 residues. The CDR3 spells CASSPMTGTTGELFF. DNA for the CDR3: TGTGCCAGCAGCCCTATGACAGGGACCACCGGGGAGCTGTTTTTT.

CDR3 in amino acids: CASSETGGNTEAFF. Here the CDR3 DNA reads TGTGCCAGCAGCGAAACAGGGGGGAACACTGAAGCTTTCTTT. The chain links TRBV9 to TRBJ1-1, with 8 bases aligning to TRBD1. V was clipped by 3 bases and J by 1 base; unmatched bases: 2. Germline CDR1 reads SGDLS; CDR2 reads YYNGEE. This CDR3 has 14 amino acids.

This rearrangement joins TRBV5-1 to TRBJ2-2; D gene unclear. Between the trimmed V and J ends, which lost 2 bases and 1 base, there was a span of 6 bases. This CDR3 region has 14 residues. The germline V gene encodes CDR1 SGHRS and CDR2 YFSETQ. As DNA, the CDR3 is TGCGCCAGCAGCTTTGACGGGAACACCGGGGAGCTGTTTTTT. Amino acid sequence: CASSFDGNTGELFF.

This sequence joins TRBV15 and TRBJ1-2, with a tentative D call TRBD1 (5 bases). The CDR3 sequence is 14 residues long. Trimming removed 1 base from V and 5 bases from J, with 11 bases in between. Germline V gives CDR1 LNHNV, CDR2 YYDKDF (reference sequence). In DNA, the CDR3 is TGTGCCACCAGCAGAGCCCTTCAGGGTTATGGCTACACCTTC. Translating gives CATSRALQGYGYTF. The full variable domain, its missing parts supplied by reference TRBV15 and TRBJ1-2, is DAMVIQNPRYQVTQFGKPVTLSCSQTLNHNVMYWYQQKSSQAPKLLFHYYDKDFNNEADTPDNFQSRRPNTSFCFLDIRSPGLGDTAMYLCATSRALQGYGYTFGSGTRLTVV.

The DNA for the CDR3 is TGTGCCAGCAGCTCCGCGATCTCCTACGAGCAGTACTTC. Amino acid sequence: CASSSAISYEQYF. The rearrangement joins TRBV11-2 to TRBJ2-7; no definite D call. The germline V gene has CDR1 SGHAT and CDR2 FQNNGV. V was pared by 4 bases and J by 0 bases, with 7 bases between. The CDR3 sequence is 13 residues long.

As regards this clone: Germline and junction disagree at one end, which may indicate a read error. This chain connects TRBV7-7 to TRBJ2-3, with a weak D call TRBD2 (6 bases). The CDR3 has 16 amino acids. Germline CDR1 SSHAT, CDR2 FNYEAQ (reference sequence). The CDR3 protein is CASSLGPPGGTDTQYF. As DNA, the CDR3 is TGTGCTAGCAGCTTGGGTCCTCCGGGGGGCACAGATACGCAGTATTTT.

This rearrangement joins TRBV4-3 to TRBJ2-3, with no clear D. The germline V and J ends were trimmed by 0 bases and 2 bases, with 18 bases remaining between them. This CDR3 is 18 amino acids long. CDR1 and CDR2 (germline): LGHNA, YSLEER. CDR3 coding DNA: TGCGCCAGCAGCCAAGATTCCCCGAAGAAGTACCTCACAGATACGCAGTATTTT. Residues: CASSQDSPKKYLTDTQYF.